Described below is a single T cell receptor (beta chain) sequence and its context. Its antigen is unidentified. The data were obtained in a study of T cells in Graves' hyperthyroidism and ophthalmopathy. Overall study findings and caveats: With a median lead of around 5.9 months before onset, the model predicted ophthalmopathy.

RNA transcripts provided the source from which TCR beta CDR3 regions were amplified. The TCR CDR3 was amplified in a first-round RT-PCR using the HTBI primer set. MiXCR, applied by TCRdb to the multiplex PCR reads, yields one record per CDR3 protein. The sample includes about 500,000 distinct CDR3 sequences, 17% seen only once; the top ten take under 20%. About 10 ml fresh peripheral blood yielded the PBMCs. Germline CDR1 SEHNR, CDR2 FQNEAQ (reference sequence). V lost 1 base to trimming and J lost 1 base, with 12 bases between them. The CDR3 runs to 16 residues. This chain links TRBV7-9 with TRBJ2-3; D is perhaps TRBD1 or TRBD2 (5 bases each). The sequenced sample was blood. The source of this sequence is a woman younger than 35 with Graves' ophthalmopathy. The CDR3, as DNA: TGTGCCAGCAGCTTAGTCGAGGGGATCCGCACAGATACGCAGTATTTT. It yields the protein CASSLVEGIRTDTQYF.